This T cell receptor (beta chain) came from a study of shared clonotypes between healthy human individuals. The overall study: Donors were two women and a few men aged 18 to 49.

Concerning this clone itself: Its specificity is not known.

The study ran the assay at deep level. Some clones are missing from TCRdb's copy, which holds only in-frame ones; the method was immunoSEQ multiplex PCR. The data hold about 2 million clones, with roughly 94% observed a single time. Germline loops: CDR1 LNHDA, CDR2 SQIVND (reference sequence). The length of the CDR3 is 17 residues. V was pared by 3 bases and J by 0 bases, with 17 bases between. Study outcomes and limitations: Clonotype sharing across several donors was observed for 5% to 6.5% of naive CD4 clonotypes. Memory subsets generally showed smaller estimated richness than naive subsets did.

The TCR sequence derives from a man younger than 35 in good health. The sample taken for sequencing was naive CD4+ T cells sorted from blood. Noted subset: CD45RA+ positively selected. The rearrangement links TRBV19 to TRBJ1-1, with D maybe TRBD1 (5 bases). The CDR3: CASSIIGAGRVNTEAFF. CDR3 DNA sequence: TGTGCCAGTAGTATCATTGGGGCCGGTCGAGTGAACACTGAAGCTTTCTTT. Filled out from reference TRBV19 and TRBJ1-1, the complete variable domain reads DGGITQSPKYLFRKEGQNVTLSCEQNLNHDAMYWYRQDPGQGLRLIYYSQIVNDFQKGDIAEGYSVSREKKESFPLTVTSAQKNPTAFYLCASSIIGAGRVNTEAFFGQGTRLTVV.